A single sample gave rise to the 30 T cell receptor beta chains below, sequenced in a study of blood T cell repertoires in COVID-19 (dated by TCRdb to 2018 to 2020). The library relied on the immunoSEQ multiplex PCR assay. Entries here come from immuneACCESS through TCRdb and include only in-frame sequences with V and J called. Some clones fail to appear in such tables; in the studies checked, an unresolved V gene covers under half of the shortfall, and the cause of the remainder is unknown. Within this sample are approximately 210,000 clones, with under 95% of them counted one time only. 1.2% of the sample rests with the top ten. Sequencing was done on a sample of peripheral blood. All receptors come from a young man with acute or convalescent COVID-19.

The V and J genes are TRBV6-1 and TRBJ2-2, with D perhaps matching TRBD1 (6 bases). CDR3 length equals 13 residues. V lost 2 bases and J 7 bases, leaving 8 bases between the germline ends. Germline CDR1 MNHNS, CDR2 SASEGT. CDR3 protein: CASSETGIGELFF. CDR3 DNA: TGTGCCAGCAGTGAAACAGGGATCGGGGAGCTGTTTTTT.

The rearrangement joins TRBV10-3 to TRBJ1-5; no clear D. The CDR3 consists of 13 residues. The V and J ends lost 11 bases and 3 bases respectively, with 14 bases between them. The germline CDR1 and CDR2 sequences are ENHRY and SYGVKD. This chain's CDR3 is CAAGRYNNQPQHF. The DNA of the CDR3 is TGTGCCGCGGGAAGATATAACAATCAGCCCCAGCATTTT.

The J gene is TRBJ2-2, the V gene TRBV28, with D possibly TRBD2 on 5 matching bases. Germline CDR1 and CDR2: MDHEN and SYDVKM. The CDR3 loop spans 15 amino acids. V was cut by 6 bases and J by 4 bases, with 15 bases left in between. The CDR3 DNA reads TGTGCCAGCAGAGTACTAGGAGTTCGCACCGGGGAGCTGTTTTTT. Protein sequence: CASRVLGVRTGELFF. Based on the CDR3 plus reference TRBV28 and TRBJ2-2, the full variable domain is DVKVTQSSRYLVKRTGEKVFLECVQDMDHENMFWYRQDPGLGLRLIYFSYDVKMKEKGDIPEGYSVSREKKERFSLILESASTNQTSMYLCASRVLGVRTGELFFGEGSRLTVL.

The V gene is TRBV28, the J gene TRBJ2-7; D ambiguous. Germline-derived CDR1 and CDR2 are MDHEN and SYDVKM. The V end lost 6 bases, the J end lost 4 bases, and 13 bases lay between the germline ends. The CDR3 has 13 residues. The CDR3: CASRLNLEYEQYF. Written as DNA, the CDR3 is TGTGCCAGCAGACTAAACCTAGAGTACGAGCAGTACTTC.

This clone was recorded a few times. Other DNA sequences in the same sample also yield this CDR3. The chain recombines TRBV30 with TRBJ2-6; D perhaps matches TRBD1 (5 bases). Deletions cut 0 bases from V and 1 base from J, with 7 bases between. There are 15 residues in the CDR3. Germline V gives CDR1 GTSNPN, CDR2 SVGIG (reference sequence). The CDR3: CAWSVGVSGANVLTF. Here the CDR3 DNA reads TGTGCCTGGAGTGTAGGGGTTTCTGGGGCCAACGTCCTGACTTTC.

This rearrangement joins TRBV6-5 to TRBJ2-3, with 7 bases identical to TRBD2. The CDR3 extends over 16 amino acids. The V and J ends lost 0 bases and 2 bases, in that order; junction bases with no gene match: 5. CDR1 and CDR2 (germline): MNHEY, SVGAGI. The CDR3 DNA follows: TGTGCCAGCAGTTACTCGGCTAGCGGACACACAGATACGCAGTATTTT. It translates to CASSYSASGHTDTQYF.

The rearrangement uses TRBV5-1 and TRBJ2-5; the match to TRBD1 covers 8 bases. Germline V gives CDR1 SGHRS, CDR2 YFSETQ. This CDR3 is built from 14 residues. J lost 2 bases, V lost 7 bases, and 7 bases had no gene match. CDR3 in DNA: TGCGCCAGCCGGCGCACAGGGGGTCAAGAGACCCAGTACTTC. It encodes CASRRTGGQETQYF. Looking up the rest from reference TRBV5-1 and TRBJ2-5 gives the full variable domain: KAGVTQTPRYLIKTRGQQVTLSCSPISGHRSVSWYQQTPGQGLQFLFEYFSETQRNKGNFPGRFSGRQFSNSRSEMNVSTLELGDSALYLCASRRTGGQETQYFGPGTRLLVL.

The genes are TRBV28 and TRBJ1-6; the D gene is possibly TRBD1 (6 bases). Germline assignment: CDR1 MDHEN and CDR2 SYDVKM. V was trimmed by 5 bases and J by 8 bases, leaving 19 bases between them. The CDR3 contains 16 residues. The CDR3 DNA reads as TGTGCCAGCAGTATCAGGGGAGGGGGGCTTTATTCACCCCTCCACTTT. Protein sequence: CASSIRGGGLYSPLHF.

V usage is TRBV28 and J usage is TRBJ2-5; 8 bases agree with TRBD1. The CDR3 sequence is 16 residues long. V lost 2 bases and J lost 5; bases outside the gene matches: 10. The germline V gene encodes CDR1 MDHEN and CDR2 SYDVKM. The CDR3 spells CASSLGGRGRRETQYF. CDR3 DNA: TGTGCCAGCAGTTTAGGGGGCAGGGGGCGGAGGGAGACCCAGTACTTC.

The rearrangement links TRBV7-2 to TRBJ2-3; D unresolved. The ends were cut back, 5 bases at V and 4 bases at J, with 10 bases in the middle. There are 13 residues in the CDR3. The germline V gene encodes CDR1 SGHTA and CDR2 FQGNSA. CDR3 loop: CASSPSRADTQYF. Here the CDR3 DNA reads TGTGCCAGCAGCCCGTCCCGAGCAGATACGCAGTATTTT.

This clone was observed a single time. This chain uses TRBV7-9 with TRBJ1-1, with 7 bases matching TRBD1. Germline CDR1 and CDR2: SEHNR and FQNEAQ (reference sequence). CDR3 size: 17 residues. Trimming took 2 bases from V and 0 from J; bases not matched to a gene: 9. The CDR3 bases are TGTGCCAGCAGCTTACTTAGGTCTACAGGGGTGAACACTGAAGCTTTCTTT. Protein sequence: CASSLLRSTGVNTEAFF.

CDR3 DNA: TGTGCCAGCAGTCCGGGACAGGGATTGAACACTGAAGCTTTCTTT. Protein product: CASSPGQGLNTEAFF. The chain links TRBV27 to TRBJ1-1, with 9 nucleotides matching TRBD1. The trim removed 5 bases at V and 0 bases at J, leaving 4 bases unmatched. The CDR3 covers 15 residues. Germline-derived CDR1 and CDR2 are MNHEY and SMNVEV (reference sequence).

The rearrangement uses TRBV28 and TRBJ1-1, with D uncertain. Germline V gene data show CDR1 as MDHEN and CDR2 as SYDVKM. The CDR3 loop spans 14 amino acids. The V gene lost 8 bases and the J gene lost 1 base, with 14 bases spanning the gap. As DNA, the CDR3 is TGTGCCAGCGGAGTTCTGACCCGGAACACTGAAGCTTTCTTT. Its translation: CASGVLTRNTEAFF.

V and J are TRBV14 and TRBJ1-1, with D perhaps matching TRBD1 (5 bases). The germline V gene has CDR1 SGHDN and CDR2 FVKESK. V lost 10 bases to trimming and J lost 8 bases, with 17 bases between them. The CDR3 sequence is 12 residues long. DNA for the CDR3: TGTGCCACCCAAATAGGGGCAGCCGAAGCTTTCTTT. It specifies CATQIGAAEAFF.

The CDR3 DNA is TGTGCCAGCAGTTACGGCCGCATCCGAAACCACGAGCAGTACTTC. This translates into CASSYGRIRNHEQYF. This chain links TRBV6-5 with TRBJ2-7; D is unresolved. The CDR3 loop spans 15 amino acids. The V gene's germline CDR1 is MNHEY and CDR2 SVGAGI. Trimming shortened V by 2 bases and J by 5 bases, and 16 bases separated the two germline ends.

This rearrangement joins TRBV29-1 to TRBJ2-5; TRBD2 matches at 11 bases. This CDR3 spans 18 amino acids. Per germline, CDR1 SQVTM and CDR2 ANQGSEA. After removal of 5 bases from V and 1 base from J, the junction contained 15 bases not matched to a gene. In nucleotides, the CDR3 is TGCAGCGTTCGGCCTAGCGGGGGGCGGCTCCACCTCCAAGAGACCCAGTACTTC. Its translation is CSVRPSGGRLHLQETQYF.

This clone was detected a few times. The chain joins TRBV25-1 to TRBJ1-6; 7 bases map to TRBD1. In germline, CDR1 is MGHDK, CDR2 SYGVNS. This CDR3 has 17 amino acids. Trimming took 4 bases from V and 1 from J; bases not matched to a gene: 7. The CDR3 region is CASSGGPGGSYNSPLHF. CDR3 sequence (DNA): TGTGCCAGCAGTGGCGGGCCAGGGGGGTCCTATAATTCACCCCTCCACTTT.

The genes are TRBV21-1 and TRBJ1-5; the table's D gene call, TRBD1, was not cross checked with the DNA. TRBV21-1 has pseudogene status. The CDR3 covers 14 residues. The DNA of the CDR3 is TGTGCCAGCATCCCCGGACAGGGTGATCAGCCCCAGCATTTT. Protein sequence: CASIPGQGDQPQHF.

About this clone: Sequence at one end of the junction differs from germline and may be a read error. This rearrangement joins TRBV7-7 to TRBJ2-1, with D possibly matching TRBD1 (6 bases). The CDR3 extends over 15 amino acids. The V gene's germline CDR1 is SSHAT and CDR2 FNYEAQ (reference sequence). The CDR3 DNA sequence: TGTGCTAGCAGCTGGACAGATGCCCCCTACAATGAGCAGTTCTTC. This codes for CASSWTDAPYNEQFF. Variable domain in full (rest from reference TRBV7-7 and TRBJ2-1): GAGVSQSPRYKVTKRGQDVTLRCDPISSHATLYWYQQALGQGPEFLTYFNYEAQPDKSGLPSDRFSAERPEGSISTLTIQRTEQRDSAMYRCASSWTDAPYNEQFFGPGTRLTVL.

In this sample, this clone turned up once. The rearrangement joins TRBV24-1 to TRBJ1-1; a possible D gene is TRBD1 (6 bases). This CDR3 comprises 16 residues. Trimming removed 0 bases at V and 1 base at J, with 11 bases between. Germline V gene lookup returns CDR1 KGHDR and CDR2 SFDVKD. DNA of the CDR3: TGTGCCACCAGTGATTTGCCCGGACAGACGAACACTGAAGCTTTCTTT. Translation gives CATSDLPGQTNTEAFF.

CDR3 sequence (DNA): TGTGCCAGTAGTACAGGGGACGTAGAGACCCAGTACTTC. This gives the protein CASSTGDVETQYF. J is TRBJ2-5 and V is TRBV19; a weak D match, TRBD1 (6 bases). The CDR3 runs 13 residues. In germline, CDR1 is LNHDA, CDR2 SQIVND (reference sequence). Trimming removed 4 bases at V and 4 bases at J, with 10 bases between.

The chain combines TRBV29-1 with TRBJ1-4; 9 bases are shared with TRBD1. The germline V gene encodes CDR1 SQVTM and CDR2 ANQGSEA. This CDR3 has 12 residues. J gave up 7 bases and V 7 bases, and 4 bases lay outside the gene matches. The CDR3 DNA reads as TGCAGCGGAGGACAGGGGAGTGAAAAACTGTTTTTT. It encodes CSGGQGSEKLFF.

The chain is built from TRBV5-1 and TRBJ1-6; 7 bases are a match to TRBD1. The ends lost 4 bases at V and 8 bases at J; junction bases unmatched: 9. This CDR3 is 15 amino acids long. Germline CDR1 SGHRS, CDR2 YFSETQ. The CDR3 is CASSATQGIDSPLHF. In DNA form, the CDR3 reads TGCGCCAGCAGCGCCACACAGGGGATCGATTCACCCCTCCACTTT.

The V call is TRBV18, the J call TRBJ1-4; D remains unclear. This CDR3 has 16 amino acids. V dropped 0 bases and J dropped 0 bases, with 8 bases sitting between them. Germline CDR1 and CDR2: KGHSH and LQKENI. The CDR3 DNA reads as TGTGCCAGCTCACCACCGGAGTCGCCAACTAATGAAAAACTGTTTTTT. Protein sequence: CASSPPESPTNEKLFF.

DNA of the CDR3: TGTGCCTGGAGCAGGGCGTATAGGGGTACTGAAGCTTTCTTT. It encodes CAWSRAYRGTEAFF. V usage is TRBV30 and J usage is TRBJ1-1; TRBD1 is a possible D gene (5 bases). The germline CDR1 and CDR2 sequences are GTSNPN and SVGIG (reference sequence). The CDR3 has 14 amino acids. The V and J ends lost 3 bases and 5 bases respectively, with 16 bases between them.

This clone was counted a single time. The chain combines TRBV18 with TRBJ1-2; 8 nucleotides align to TRBD1. Trimming took 3 bases from V and 6 from J; bases not matched to a gene: 9. Germline values: CDR1 KGHSH, CDR2 LQKENI. The CDR3 consists of 15 residues. The CDR3 spells CASSPQDRASDGYTF. The CDR3 DNA follows: TGTGCCAGCTCACCCCAGGACAGGGCGAGTGATGGCTACACCTTC.

V gene TRBV7-6 combines with J gene TRBJ2-2; 7 bases align to TRBD1. Germline CDR1 and CDR2: SGHVS and FNYEAQ. The V and J ends lost 5 bases and 6 bases, in that order; junction bases with no gene match: 6. The CDR3 sequence is 14 residues long. The DNA for the CDR3 is TGTGCCAGCAGCCACCGGACAGGCTCCGGGGAGCTGTTTTTT. Its protein is CASSHRTGSGELFF.

The chain combines TRBV2 with TRBJ1-2, with TRBD1 matching over 12 bases. This CDR3 has 13 residues. Germline CDR1 reads SNHLY; CDR2 reads FYNNEI. J was trimmed by 9 bases and V by 5 bases; bases with no gene match: 4. This CDR3 reads CASSQGQGARYTF. The CDR3 nucleotides read TGTGCCAGCAGTCAGGGACAGGGGGCGCGCTACACCTTC.

The gene calls are TRBV6-5 and TRBJ1-6, with D tentatively TRBD1 (5 bases). The V gene's germline CDR1 is MNHEY and CDR2 SVGAGI. With 3 bases removed from V and 7 bases from J, the gap between germline ends came to 16 bases. CDR3 size: 16 residues. CDR3 sequence reads: CASSYSGGRANSPLHF. Written as DNA, the CDR3 is TGTGCCAGCAGTTATTCGGGAGGCAGGGCAAATTCACCCCTCCACTTT.

DNA of the CDR3: TGTGCCAGCAGCCAAGATCTCCTAGTTGTGCAGTACTTC. It is translated as CASSQDLLVVQYF. The chain carries TRBV14 and TRBJ2-7; D call uncertain. The CDR3 is made up of 13 amino acids. Trimming removed 0 bases at V and 9 bases at J, with 12 bases between. Germline-derived CDR1 and CDR2 are SGHDN and FVKESK.